This TCR beta chain comes out of a study of blood T cell repertoires in COVID-19. On the study more broadly: Some COVID-19 samples were acute and others convalescent; all came from the United States, Italy and Spain. PBMCs, B-cell-depleted T cells, or T cells were the source of the cDNA or gDNA that made up the material.

Authors' analysis steps: Nucleated cell counts were estimated from reference gene primer amplification. TCRdb's table, derived via immunoSEQ multiplex PCR, lists solely in-frame clones and lacks some. The V and J calls and clone size were taken over from that table, and D and trimming were inferred from the DNA. The table shows some 45,000 clones, with roughly nine tenths occurring only once. This clone came up once. The CDR3 sequence is 13 residues long. Trimming removed 2 bases from V and 12 bases from J, with 11 bases in between. Germline assignment: CDR1 ENHRY and CDR2 SYGVKD. The rearrangement links TRBV10-3 to TRBJ1-6; no clear D gene. The sequence was collected from a man between 45 and 60 years old with active COVID-19. The sample taken for sequencing was peripheral blood. CDR3 region: CAISEERREPLHF. DNA of the CDR3: TGTGCCATCAGTGAGGAGAGGAGGGAACCCCTCCACTTT.